The 20 T cell receptor beta chains in this list originate from one sample, sequenced in a study of blood T cell repertoires in COVID-19. Sequencing used immunoSEQ multiplex PCR; TCRdb keeps in-frame clones, though not all of them. Found here are about 90,000 clones, about 85% of them singletons; the top ten hold around 15%. The sample taken for sequencing was peripheral blood. The receptors stem from a male donor with acute or convalescent COVID-19.

The V gene is TRBV7-9, the J gene TRBJ1-4, with TRBD1 identical over 9 bases. The CDR3 totals 15 residues. With V trimmed by 5 bases and J by 8 bases, 9 bases remained unmatched. Germline CDR1 SEHNR, CDR2 FQNEAQ (reference sequence). The CDR3 spells CASSPTGGASEKLFF. DNA for the CDR3: TGTGCCAGCAGCCCTACAGGGGGCGCAAGCGAAAAACTGTTTTTT.

This rearrangement joins TRBV5-6 to TRBJ2-7; the D is unclear. Deletions cut 2 bases from V and 2 bases from J, with 11 bases between. Germline lookup yields CDR1 SGHDT and CDR2 YYEEEE. CDR3 length equals 14 residues. The CDR3 DNA is TGTGCCAGCAGCTTCAGAAATAATCCCTACGAGCAGTACTTC. Amino acids: CASSFRNNPYEQYF.

The rearrangement joins TRBV7-9 to TRBJ2-7; D not certain. V lost 2 bases to trimming and J lost 3 bases, with 11 bases between them. CDR3 length equals 14 residues. CDR1 and CDR2 from the germline V gene are SEHNR and FQNEAQ (reference sequence). Written as DNA, the CDR3 is TGTGCCAGCAGCTTAAGCGACGGGTTCTACGAGCAGTACTTC. Protein: CASSLSDGFYEQYF.

Concerning this clone: Sequence at one end of the junction differs from germline and may be a read error. The genes are TRBV18 and TRBJ1-6, with TRBD1 as a possible D gene (5 bases). This CDR3 has 18 residues. Germline V lookup: CDR1 KGHSH, CDR2 LQKENI. The CDR3 region is CASSSPIYSGGDGSPLHF. In DNA, the CDR3 is TGTGCCAGCTCATCACCGATATACTCCGGAGGGGATGGTTCACCCCTCCACTTT.

This clone was found a few times. This chain links TRBV3-1 (or the pseudogene TRBV3-2) with TRBJ1-2; D may be TRBD1 (5 bases). Germline loops: CDR1 LGHDT, CDR2 YNNKEL (reference sequence). This CDR3 has 13 residues. V dropped 5 bases and J dropped 4 bases, with 11 bases sitting between them. The CDR3 spells CASSTGHVYGYTF. The CDR3 DNA sequence: TGTGCCAGCAGCACAGGACACGTCTATGGCTACACCTTC.

This chain uses TRBV7-2 with TRBJ1-5; D is unclear. This CDR3 comprises 14 residues. The germline V and J ends were trimmed by 1 base and 3 bases, with 7 bases remaining between them. Germline-derived CDR1 and CDR2 are SGHTA and FQGNSA. The CDR3 sequence: CASSLGEFNQPQHF. The CDR3 nucleotides are TGTGCCAGCAGCTTAGGGGAGTTCAATCAGCCCCAGCATTTT.

This clone was seen only once. V gene TRBV7-6 combines with J gene TRBJ2-1; weak D call: TRBD2 (5 bases). V lost 5 bases to trimming and J lost 3 bases, with 11 bases between them. This CDR3 has 14 amino acids. CDR1 is SGHVS, CDR2 FNYEAQ, per germline. The CDR3 loop reads CASSLVEGYNEQFF. Here the CDR3 DNA reads TGTGCCAGCAGCCTCGTAGAGGGCTACAATGAGCAGTTCTTC.

The chain carries TRBV11-2 and TRBJ2-3; D not resolved. Germline CDR1 and CDR2: SGHAT and FQNNGV. Trimming cost V 5 bases and J 2 bases, with 17 bases left between them. CDR3 length: 16 amino acids. CDR3 DNA: TGTGCCAGCAGCAACACCCCGGCAGAGGTCACAGATACGCAGTATTTT. Protein: CASSNTPAEVTDTQYF.

The chain recombines TRBV5-6 with TRBJ1-4; TRBD1 might be the D (5 bases). V was shortened by 4 bases and J by 0 bases, with 10 bases between the two germline ends. This CDR3 contains 15 residues. The germline CDR1 and CDR2 sequences are SGHDT and YYEEEE. As DNA, the CDR3 is TGTGCCAGCAGCCAAAAGACAGCAACTAATGAAAAACTGTTTTTT. Amino acids: CASSQKTATNEKLFF. Combining the CDR3 with reference TRBV5-6 and TRBJ1-4 gives the whole variable domain DAGVTQSPTHLIKTRGQQVTLRCSPKSGHDTVSWYQQALGQGPQFIFQYYEEEERQRGNFPDRFSGHQFPNYSSELNVNALLLGDSALYLCASSQKTATNEKLFFGSGTQLSVL.

The genes are TRBV4-1 and TRBJ1-5; 7 positions agree with TRBD1. The CDR3 covers 14 residues. The V gene end was trimmed by 5 bases and the J gene end by 5 bases; junction bases not matched to a gene: 6. Germline V lookup: CDR1 MGHRA, CDR2 YSYEKL. CDR3 residues: CASSLGTADQPQHF. CDR3 in DNA: TGCGCCAGCAGCTTAGGGACAGCGGATCAGCCCCAGCATTTT.

V and J are TRBV7-2 and TRBJ1-1, with D possibly being TRBD1 (6 bases). The CDR3 spans 13 residues. CDR1 is SGHTA, CDR2 FQGNSA, per germline. Trimming shortened V by 7 bases and J by 4 bases, and 13 bases separated the two germline ends. CDR3 loop: CASNRVGSTEAFF. In DNA, the CDR3 is TGTGCCAGCAACAGGGTAGGAAGCACTGAAGCTTTCTTT.

V usage is TRBV7-9 and J usage is TRBJ1-2, with D hard to call. The germline CDR1 and CDR2 sequences are SEHNR and FQNEAQ (reference sequence). With 5 bases removed from V and 3 bases from J, the gap between germline ends came to 16 bases. The CDR3 spans 15 residues. CDR3 sequence (DNA): TGTGCCAGCAGCCCAAACGAGGTAGTGGACTATGGCTACACCTTC. Protein sequence: CASSPNEVVDYGYTF.

This sequence joins TRBV6-5 and TRBJ2-5; weak D call: TRBD2 (5 bases). The V end was cut by 10 bases, the J end by 3 bases, with 12 bases between. The germline CDR1 and CDR2 sequences are MNHEY and SVGAGI. The CDR3 is 12 residues long. The CDR3 spells CATPRGEETQYF. CDR3 sequence (DNA): TGTGCCACCCCCCGGGGTGAAGAGACCCAGTACTTC.

Turning to this clone: One junction end disagrees with the germline gene, perhaps due to a read error. The rearrangement links TRBV7-7 to TRBJ2-3, with D tentatively TRBD1 (5 bases). CDR3 length: 15 residues. CDR1 is SSHAT and CDR2 is FNYEAQ in the germline V gene (reference sequence). The CDR3 coding sequence is TGTGCTAGCAGCCCGAAGGGGTTTAGCACAGATACGCAGTATTTT. The encoded protein is CASSPKGFSTDTQYF.

The rearrangement joins TRBV2 to TRBJ1-3, with D unclear. This CDR3 spans 12 amino acids. Trimming left V 6 bases short and J 4 bases short, with 7 bases between. Germline assignment: CDR1 SNHLY and CDR2 FYNNEI. CDR3 loop: CASRFAGNTIYF. The CDR3 DNA reads as TGTGCCAGCAGATTTGCGGGAAACACCATATATTTT.

This clone was observed a handful of times. The V gene is TRBV21-1, the J gene TRBJ2-5; no DNA check was done on the table's D call, TRBD1. TRBV21-1 is shown as a pseudogene. The CDR3 consists of 13 residues. The CDR3 bases are TGTGCCAGTTGCAGGGGGCCAGGAGAGACCCAGTACTTC. This sequence encodes CASCRGPGETQYF.

The J gene is TRBJ1-2, the V gene TRBV5-4; 8 bases map to TRBD1. The CDR3 has 15 amino acids. After removal of 2 bases from V and 6 bases from J, the junction contained 9 bases not matched to a gene. The germline CDR1 and CDR2 sequences are SGHNT and YYREEE (reference sequence). The CDR3 sequence is CASSFKTGAENGYTF. CDR3 DNA sequence: TGTGCCAGCAGCTTCAAGACAGGGGCAGAGAATGGCTACACCTTC.

The chain uses TRBV19 and TRBJ1-5, with D unresolved. Germline CDR1 is LNHDA and CDR2 is SQIVND (reference sequence). The CDR3 has 14 amino acids. Trimming pared 7 bases from V and 1 base from J, leaving 11 bases between. CDR3 coding DNA: TGTGCCAGTACTATCATGGCCAGCAATCAGCCCCAGCATTTT. The encoded protein is CASTIMASNQPQHF.

CDR3 coding DNA: TGTGCCAGCAGCGTTTCCGAGGGCGCCCCGAGGTATGGCTACACCTTC. Its protein is CASSVSEGAPRYGYTF. The genes are TRBV5-5 and TRBJ1-2; D not certain. Germline loops: CDR1 SGHKS, CDR2 YYEKEE (reference sequence). The CDR3 is 16 amino acids. Trimming removed 4 bases from V and 5 bases from J, with 21 bases in between.

The rearrangement links TRBV11-2 to TRBJ2-5; TRBD1 might be the D (6 bases). Germline loops: CDR1 SGHAT, CDR2 FQNNGV. Deletions cut 5 bases from V and 2 bases from J, with 9 bases between. The CDR3 extends over 13 amino acids. The CDR3 reads CASSIGTQETQYF. The CDR3 region has the DNA TGTGCCAGCAGCATAGGGACACAAGAGACCCAGTACTTC. Variable domain in full (rest from reference TRBV11-2 and TRBJ2-5): EAGVAQSPRYKIIEKRQSVAFWCNPISGHATLYWYQQILGQGPKLLIQFQNNGVVDDSQLPKDRFSAERLKGVDSTLKIQPAKLEDSAVYLCASSIGTQETQYFGPGTRLLVL.